Shown below are 18 T cell receptor beta chains from a single sample sequenced in a study of PD-L1 blockade in urothelial cancer. Sample time point: pretreatment peripheral blood. Some clones are missing from TCRdb's copy, which holds only in-frame ones; the method was immunoSEQ multiplex PCR. The sample consists of over 65,000 clones, 90% of them appearing once. Source: PBMCs, taken around atezolizumab (anti-PD-L1) treatment. Source of these receptors: a man in his 70s with urothelial cancer.

The chain employs TRBV5-4 and TRBJ2-2, with 11 bases aligning to TRBD1. The CDR3 length is 15 residues. With V trimmed by 4 bases and J by 6 bases, 5 bases remained unmatched. From germline, CDR1 is SGHNT and CDR2 YYREEE (reference sequence). The CDR3, as DNA: TGTGCCAGCAGCCCAAGGACAGGGGGCGCCGGGGAGCTGTTTTTT. It is translated as CASSPRTGGAGELFF.

The count of this clone is one. V and J are TRBV19 and TRBJ2-3, with 10 bases matching TRBD2. After removal of 6 bases from V and 5 bases from J, the junction contained 11 bases not matched to a gene. From germline, CDR1 is LNHDA and CDR2 SQIVND (reference sequence). The CDR3 has 16 amino acids. CDR3: CASRNMKLAGKDTQYF. The CDR3 bases are TGTGCCAGTAGGAATATGAAACTAGCGGGGAAAGATACGCAGTATTTT.

The V call is TRBV19, the J call TRBJ2-1; 12 bases align to TRBD2. The V gene end was trimmed by 5 bases and the J gene end by 2 bases; junction bases not matched to a gene: 1. Germline V CDR1 and CDR2: LNHDA, SQIVND (reference sequence). CDR3 length: 15 amino acids. The CDR3 sequence: CASSRTSGAYNEQFF. The CDR3 coding sequence is TGTGCCAGTAGTCGGACTAGCGGGGCCTACAATGAGCAGTTCTTC.

This chain links TRBV7-6 with TRBJ2-2, with 12 bases identical to TRBD1. The CDR3 is 17 amino acids. V trimming: 0 bases; J trimming: 5 bases; junction bases outside the gene matches: 4. Per germline, CDR1 SGHVS and CDR2 FNYEAQ. CDR3 residues: CASSLAWDRGPTGELFF. The CDR3 DNA reads TGTGCCAGCAGCTTAGCCTGGGACAGGGGGCCTACCGGGGAGCTGTTTTTT.

V gene TRBV14 combines with J gene TRBJ1-1; D possibly corresponds to TRBD1 (6 bases). Between the trimmed V and J ends, which lost 3 bases and 1 base, there was a span of 12 bases. Germline assignment: CDR1 SGHDN and CDR2 FVKESK. The CDR3 totals 15 residues. The CDR3 reads CASSHRTASNTEAFF. The DNA of the CDR3 is TGTGCCAGCAGCCACAGGACAGCTTCGAACACTGAAGCTTTCTTT.

This rearrangement joins TRBV1 to TRBJ2-1; TRBD2 was called by the table and not checked on the DNA. TRBV1 is described as a pseudogene. This CDR3 region has 18 residues. The CDR3 coding sequence is TGCACCAGCAGCCAAGGGACTAGCGGGAGGGGCTCCTACAATGAGCAGTTCTTC. Its protein product is CTSSQGTSGRGSYNEQFF.

This sequence joins TRBV19 and TRBJ1-5, with 8 bases identical to TRBD1. Unmatched junction bases numbered 4, after V lost 3 bases and J lost 0 bases. This CDR3 region has 16 residues. From germline, CDR1 is LNHDA and CDR2 SQIVND (reference sequence). The CDR3 nucleotides read TGTGCCAGTAGTATTTACGGGACAGGTAGCAATCAGCCCCAGCATTTT. This encodes CASSIYGTGSNQPQHF.

The V and J genes are TRBV6-4 and TRBJ1-1, with 7 bases identical to TRBD1. There are 13 residues in the CDR3. J gave up 11 bases and V 5 bases, and 11 bases lay outside the gene matches. Germline loops: CDR1 MRHNA, CDR2 SNTAGT. CDR3 region: CASSQTQQGRAFF. In DNA, the CDR3 is TGTGCCAGCAGTCAAACCCAACAGGGGAGGGCTTTCTTT.

This rearrangement joins TRBV6-4 to TRBJ2-1; TRBD2 matches 7 bases. Germline CDR1 reads MRHNA; CDR2 reads SNTAGT. This CDR3 comprises 18 residues. Losses at the gene ends were 1 base for V and 7 bases for J; bases not matched to a gene: 16. CDR3 coding DNA: TGTGCCAGCAGTGACTTCCCCTCTGCGGGAGTCTCGAGTAATGAGCAGTTCTTC. Protein sequence: CASSDFPSAGVSSNEQFF.

The V and J genes are TRBV10-2 and TRBJ2-5; 8 bases align to TRBD2. CDR1 and CDR2 (germline): WSHSY, SAAADI. Germline trimming cut 3 bases from V and 5 bases from J; bases unmatched to any gene: 5. CDR3 length equals 14 residues. CDR3 region: CASSDSKREETQYF. The DNA of the CDR3 is TGCGCCAGCAGTGACTCTAAGCGGGAGGAGACCCAGTACTTC.

This chain joins TRBV29-1 and TRBJ2-1; TRBD2 matches at 9 bases. V shed 4 bases and J 4 bases; nucleotides not matched to a gene: 17. The CDR3 is 18 residues long. CDR1 and CDR2 (germline): SQVTM, ANQGSEA. The CDR3 protein is CSVVGGGGAGGAYNEQFF. CDR3 DNA sequence: TGCAGCGTTGTAGGAGGGGGGGGAGCGGGAGGCGCTTACAATGAGCAGTTCTTC.

This rearrangement joins TRBV6-5 to TRBJ1-3; weak D call: TRBD1 (5 bases). The germline gives CDR1 MNHEY, CDR2 SVGAGI. This CDR3 region has 15 residues. V was trimmed by 2 bases and J by 2 bases, leaving 10 bases between them. The CDR3 bases are TGTGCCAGCAGTTACGGTCGCAGGGCTGGAAACACCATATATTTT. It specifies CASSYGRRAGNTIYF.

J is TRBJ2-2 and V is TRBV10-1; 9 bases align to TRBD2. V lost 8 bases, J lost 3 bases, and 16 bases stayed unmatched. The length of the CDR3 is 18 residues. From germline, CDR1 is WNHNN and CDR2 SYGVQD (reference sequence). The CDR3 sequence: CASGGELAGPTDTGELFF. CDR3 coding DNA: TGCGCCAGCGGGGGGGAGCTAGCGGGACCTACGGACACCGGGGAGCTGTTTTTT.

The V gene is TRBV7-6, the J gene TRBJ2-2; 9 bases align to TRBD2. With 1 base clipped from V and 4 bases from J, the junction kept 7 bases outside the gene matches. This CDR3 contains 17 residues. Germline V gene data show CDR1 as SGHVS and CDR2 as FNYEAQ. The CDR3 coding sequence is TGTGCCAGCAGCTTAGGGGGCGGGAGGGCCGGCACCGGGGAGCTGTTTTTT. Amino acids: CASSLGGGRAGTGELFF.

The chain carries TRBV9 and TRBJ1-4; D not resolved. The CDR3 is 15 residues long. The V end lost 0 bases, the J end lost 7 bases, and 13 bases lay between the germline ends. Germline CDR1 is SGDLS and CDR2 is YYNGEE. CDR3 sequence: CASSVAGGSGEKLFF. The CDR3 DNA sequence: TGTGCCAGCAGCGTAGCGGGAGGGTCGGGTGAAAAACTGTTTTTT.

There are many counts of this clone. The CDR3 sequence is CASNQGYANTGELFF. CDR3 DNA sequence: TGTGCCAGCAATCAGGGCTACGCGAACACCGGGGAGCTGTTTTTT. V and J are TRBV2 and TRBJ2-2; the D gene is possibly TRBD1 (5 bases). Germline V gene sequence: CDR1 SNHLY, CDR2 FYNNEI. The CDR3 has 15 residues. The V end was cut by 7 bases, the J end by 0 bases, with 12 bases between.

V and J are TRBV2 and TRBJ2-1, with 13 positions matching TRBD2. Germline V gene data show CDR1 as SNHLY and CDR2 as FYNNEI. With 7 bases clipped from V and 7 bases from J, the junction kept 13 bases outside the gene matches. The CDR3 spans 17 residues. Here the CDR3 reads CASTRDRGLAGQNEQFF. The CDR3 DNA reads TGTGCCAGCACCCGGGACAGGGGACTAGCGGGACAGAATGAGCAGTTCTTC.

This clone was picked up one time. The V call is TRBV19, the J call TRBJ2-3; weak D call: TRBD2 (6 bases). The CDR3 length is 14 residues. Germline lookup yields CDR1 LNHDA and CDR2 SQIVND (reference sequence). The V end was cut by 3 bases, the J end by 6 bases, with 13 bases between. CDR3 bases: TGTGCCAGTAGTATTGAGGGACTCCAGGATACGCAGTATTTT. This gives the protein CASSIEGLQDTQYF.